The 8 T cell receptor beta chains presented below share a single source sample, sequenced in a study of shared clonotypes between healthy human individuals. The assay was immunoSEQ multiplex PCR, and TCRdb's table has in-frame clones only and misses some. The sample lists 850,000 to 1,100,000 clones; about 80% were seen once. Sequencing was done on a sample of memory CD4+ T cells from PBMCs. Subset of the sample: CD45RA-negative fraction. Every receptor here comes from a man between 18 and 29 years old in good health. Some clones in this sample may be carry-over from other donors' samples.

This sequence joins TRBV29-1 and TRBJ1-2; 7 bases line up with TRBD1. Losses at the gene ends were 7 bases for V and 4 bases for J; bases not matched to a gene: 6. This CDR3 contains 12 residues. From germline, CDR1 is SQVTM and CDR2 ANQGSEA. The CDR3 DNA reads TGCAGCGCTGGGGCAGGGGGCTATGGCTACACCTTC. Translation: CSAGAGGYGYTF.

CDR3 in DNA: TGTGCCAGCAGCCTCAACAGGGTCTCTGGGGCCAACGTCCTGACTTTC. Protein: CASSLNRVSGANVLTF. The genes are TRBV7-2 and TRBJ2-6; tentatively, D is TRBD1 (6 bases). There are 16 residues in the CDR3. Germline V CDR1 and CDR2: SGHTA, FQGNSA. Trimming stripped 5 bases from V and 0 bases from J, with 11 bases between. Looking up the rest from reference TRBV7-2 and TRBJ2-6 gives the full variable domain: GAGVSQSPSNKVTEKGKDVELRCDPISGHTALYWYRQSLGQGLEFLIYFQGNSAPDKSGLPSDRFSAERTGGSVSTLTIQRTQQEDSAVYLCASSLNRVSGANVLTFGAGSRLTVL.

The chain employs TRBV5-1 and TRBJ1-1; D is possibly TRBD1 (5 bases). The V and J ends lost 2 bases and 4 bases respectively, with 15 bases between them. Germline V gene data show CDR1 as SGHRS and CDR2 as YFSETQ. CDR3 length: 15 amino acids. CDR3 DNA sequence: TGCGCCAGCAGCTTTCAAGGGGATTCGGTCACTGAAGCTTTCTTT. Translated, it gives CASSFQGDSVTEAFF.

The rearrangement uses TRBV6-1 and TRBJ2-2; D is possibly TRBD2 (5 bases). Deletions cut 1 base from V and 0 bases from J, with 15 bases between. The CDR3 spans 18 residues. In germline, CDR1 is MNHNS, CDR2 SASEGT. This chain's CDR3 is CASSEDKRSSSNTGELFF. The CDR3 nucleotides are TGTGCCAGCAGTGAAGATAAGCGGTCAAGCTCGAACACCGGGGAGCTGTTTTTT.

V is TRBV10-3 and J is TRBJ2-5; the match to TRBD2 covers 7 bases. The trim removed 6 bases at V and 5 bases at J, leaving 9 bases unmatched. Germline values: CDR1 ENHRY, CDR2 SYGVKD. The CDR3 length is 14 residues. The CDR3 DNA reads as TGTGCCATCAGGGGAGCGGGATCGGGGGAGACCCAGTACTTC. This encodes CAIRGAGSGETQYF.

V is TRBV28 and J is TRBJ2-2; the match to TRBD1 covers 8 bases. The V gene end was trimmed by 4 bases and the J gene end by 2 bases; junction bases not matched to a gene: 12. The CDR3 totals 18 residues. Per the germline V gene, CDR1 is MDHEN and CDR2 is SYDVKM. The CDR3 is CASSWITGGSTNTGELFF. CDR3 nucleotides: TGTGCCAGCAGTTGGATAACAGGGGGATCGACCAACACCGGGGAGCTGTTTTTT.

This clone appeared a single time. This chain uses TRBV2 with TRBJ2-7; either TRBD1 or TRBD2 may fit D (5 bases each). The germline V gene has CDR1 SNHLY and CDR2 FYNNEI. V lost 6 bases to trimming and J lost 3 bases, with 21 bases between them. CDR3 length: 16 amino acids. In nucleotides, the CDR3 is TGTGCCAGCAGGCCTCTTCCGGGACGGAATATCTACGAGCAGTACTTC. As protein: CASRPLPGRNIYEQYF.

This chain's CDR3 is CASTIVRISSYEQYF. The DNA of the CDR3 is TGTGCCAGCACCATCGTGAGGATAAGCTCCTACGAGCAGTACTTC. This chain joins TRBV2 and TRBJ2-7; D is uncertain. The V end lost 7 bases, the J end lost 0 bases, and 16 bases lay between the germline ends. Germline CDR1 SNHLY, CDR2 FYNNEI. The CDR3 totals 15 residues.